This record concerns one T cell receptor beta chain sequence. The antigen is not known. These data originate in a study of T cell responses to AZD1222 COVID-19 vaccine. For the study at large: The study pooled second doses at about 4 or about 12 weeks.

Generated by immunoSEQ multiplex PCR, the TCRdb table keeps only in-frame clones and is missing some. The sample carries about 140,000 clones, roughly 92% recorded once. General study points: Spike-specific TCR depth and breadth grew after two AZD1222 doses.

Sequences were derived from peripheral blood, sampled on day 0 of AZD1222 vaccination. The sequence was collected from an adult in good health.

This CDR3 reads CASSYSSSLGNTIYF. For the CDR3, the DNA is TGTGCCAGCAGTTACTCGAGCAGTCTAGGAAACACCATATATTTT. This chain uses TRBV6-5 with TRBJ1-3; D is unresolved. This CDR3 comprises 15 residues. V lost 0 bases and J 4 bases, leaving 10 bases between the germline ends. Per germline, CDR1 MNHEY and CDR2 SVGAGI.